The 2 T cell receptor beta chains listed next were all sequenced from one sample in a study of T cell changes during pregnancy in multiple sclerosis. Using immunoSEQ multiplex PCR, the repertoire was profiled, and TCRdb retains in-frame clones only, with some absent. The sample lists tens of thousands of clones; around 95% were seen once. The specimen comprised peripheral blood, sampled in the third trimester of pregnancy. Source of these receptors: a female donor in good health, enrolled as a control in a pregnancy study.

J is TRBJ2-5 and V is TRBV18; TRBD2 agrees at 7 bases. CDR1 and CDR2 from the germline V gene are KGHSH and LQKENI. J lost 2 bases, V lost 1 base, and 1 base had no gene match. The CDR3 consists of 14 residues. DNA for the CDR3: TGTGCCAGCTCACCACGGGGGGGACAAGAGACCCAGTACTTC. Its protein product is CASSPRGGQETQYF.

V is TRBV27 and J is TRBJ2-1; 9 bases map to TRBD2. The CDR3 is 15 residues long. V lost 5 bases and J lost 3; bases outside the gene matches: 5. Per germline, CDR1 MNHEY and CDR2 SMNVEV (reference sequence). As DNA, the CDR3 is TGTGCCAGCAGTGCTATTAGCGGGGGCTACAATGAGCAGTTCTTC. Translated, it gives CASSAISGGYNEQFF.